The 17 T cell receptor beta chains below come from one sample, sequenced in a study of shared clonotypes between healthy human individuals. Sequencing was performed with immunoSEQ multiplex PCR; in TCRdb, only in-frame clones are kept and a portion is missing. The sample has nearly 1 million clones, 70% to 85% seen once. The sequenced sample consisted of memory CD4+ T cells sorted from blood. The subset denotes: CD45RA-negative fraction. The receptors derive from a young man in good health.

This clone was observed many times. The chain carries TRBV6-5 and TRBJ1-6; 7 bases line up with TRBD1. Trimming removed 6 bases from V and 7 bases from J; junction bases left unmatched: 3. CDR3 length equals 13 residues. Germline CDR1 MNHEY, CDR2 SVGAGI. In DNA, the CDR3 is TGTGCCAGCAGGCCAGGGGGAAATTCACCCCTCCACTTT. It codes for CASRPGGNSPLHF.

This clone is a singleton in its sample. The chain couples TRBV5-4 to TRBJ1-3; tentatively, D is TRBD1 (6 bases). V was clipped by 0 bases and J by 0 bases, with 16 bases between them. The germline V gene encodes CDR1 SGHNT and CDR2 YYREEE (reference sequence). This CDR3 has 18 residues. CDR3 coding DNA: TGTGCCAGCAGCTTGGCCCCGGGACAAGGACTCTCTGGAAACACCATATATTTT. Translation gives CASSLAPGQGLSGNTIYF.

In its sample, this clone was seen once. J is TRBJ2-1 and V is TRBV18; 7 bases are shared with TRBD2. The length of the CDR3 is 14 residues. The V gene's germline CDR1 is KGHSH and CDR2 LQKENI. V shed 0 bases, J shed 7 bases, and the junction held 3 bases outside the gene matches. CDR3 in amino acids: CASSPPGGRNEQFF. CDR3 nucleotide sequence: TGTGCCAGCTCACCACCGGGAGGGAGGAATGAGCAGTTCTTC.

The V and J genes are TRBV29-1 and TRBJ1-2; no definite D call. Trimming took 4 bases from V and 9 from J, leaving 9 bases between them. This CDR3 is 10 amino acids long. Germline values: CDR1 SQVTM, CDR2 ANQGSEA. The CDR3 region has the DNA TGCAGCGTTGGCGAGACTAGCTACACCTTC. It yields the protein CSVGETSYTF. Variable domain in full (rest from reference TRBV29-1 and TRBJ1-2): SAVISQKPSRDICQRGTSLTIQCQVDSQVTMMFWYRQQPGQSLTLIATANQGSEATYESGFVIDKFPISRPNLTFSTLTVSNMSPEDSSIYLCSVGETSYTFGSGTRLTVV.

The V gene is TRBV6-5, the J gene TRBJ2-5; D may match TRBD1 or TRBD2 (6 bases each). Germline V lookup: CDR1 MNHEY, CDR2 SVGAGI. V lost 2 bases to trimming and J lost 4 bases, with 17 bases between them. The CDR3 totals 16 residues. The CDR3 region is CASSYGAGRGGETQYF. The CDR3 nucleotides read TGTGCCAGCAGTTACGGAGCCGGGAGAGGGGGAGAGACCCAGTACTTC.

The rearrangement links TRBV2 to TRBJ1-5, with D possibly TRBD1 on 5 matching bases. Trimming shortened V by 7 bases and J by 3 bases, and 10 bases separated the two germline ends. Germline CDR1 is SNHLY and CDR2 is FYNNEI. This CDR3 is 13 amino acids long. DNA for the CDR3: TGTGCCAGCAAAGGGGCGACCAATCAGCCCCAGCATTTT. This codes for CASKGATNQPQHF.

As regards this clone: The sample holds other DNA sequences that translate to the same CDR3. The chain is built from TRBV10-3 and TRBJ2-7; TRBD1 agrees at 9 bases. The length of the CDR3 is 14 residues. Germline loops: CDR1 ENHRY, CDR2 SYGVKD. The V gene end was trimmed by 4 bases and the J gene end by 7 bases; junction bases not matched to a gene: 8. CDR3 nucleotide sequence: TGTGCCATCAGTGGGGGACAGGGAGTTGGGGAGCAGTACTTC. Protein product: CAISGGQGVGEQYF.

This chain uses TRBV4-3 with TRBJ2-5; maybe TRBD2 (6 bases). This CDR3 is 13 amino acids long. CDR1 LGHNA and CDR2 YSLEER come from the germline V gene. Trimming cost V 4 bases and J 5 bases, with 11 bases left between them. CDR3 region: CASSLAVGETQYF. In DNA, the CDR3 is TGCGCCAGCAGCCTAGCGGTTGGGGAGACCCAGTACTTC.

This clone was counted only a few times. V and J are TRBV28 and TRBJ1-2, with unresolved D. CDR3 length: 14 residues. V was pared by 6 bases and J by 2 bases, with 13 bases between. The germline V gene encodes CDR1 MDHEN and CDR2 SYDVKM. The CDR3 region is CASRAQTRNYGYTF. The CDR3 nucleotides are TGTGCCAGCAGAGCCCAGACAAGAAACTATGGCTACACCTTC.

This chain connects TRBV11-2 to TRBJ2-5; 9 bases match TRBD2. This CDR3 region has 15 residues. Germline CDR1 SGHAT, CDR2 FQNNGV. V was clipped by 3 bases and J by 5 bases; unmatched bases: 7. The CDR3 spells CASSFRLAVWETQYF. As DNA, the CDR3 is TGTGCCAGCAGCTTCCGACTAGCGGTTTGGGAGACCCAGTACTTC.

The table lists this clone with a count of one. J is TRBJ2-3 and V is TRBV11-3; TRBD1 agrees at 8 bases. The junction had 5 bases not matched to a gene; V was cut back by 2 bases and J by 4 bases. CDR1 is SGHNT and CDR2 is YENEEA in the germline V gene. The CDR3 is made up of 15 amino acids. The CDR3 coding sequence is TGTGCCAGCAGCTTAAGTGGACAGGGTCCAGATACGCAGTATTTT. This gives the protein CASSLSGQGPDTQYF.

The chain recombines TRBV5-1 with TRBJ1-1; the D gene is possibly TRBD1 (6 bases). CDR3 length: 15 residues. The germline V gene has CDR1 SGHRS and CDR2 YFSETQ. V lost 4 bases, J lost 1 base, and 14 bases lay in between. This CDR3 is CASSPDRTANTEAFF. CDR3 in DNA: TGCGCCAGCAGCCCCGATAGGACAGCGAACACTGAAGCTTTCTTT. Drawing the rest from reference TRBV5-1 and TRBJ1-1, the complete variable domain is KAGVTQTPRYLIKTRGQQVTLSCSPISGHRSVSWYQQTPGQGLQFLFEYFSETQRNKGNFPGRFSGRQFSNSRSEMNVSTLELGDSALYLCASSPDRTANTEAFFGQGTRLTVV.

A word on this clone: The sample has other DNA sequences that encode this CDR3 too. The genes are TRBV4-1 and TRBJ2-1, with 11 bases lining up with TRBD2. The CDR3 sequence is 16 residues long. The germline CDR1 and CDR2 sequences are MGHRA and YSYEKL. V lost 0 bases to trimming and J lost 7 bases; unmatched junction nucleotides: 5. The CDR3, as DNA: TGCGCCAGCAGCCAAGACCCCGGGACTAGCGGTAATGAGCAGTTCTTC. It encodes CASSQDPGTSGNEQFF.

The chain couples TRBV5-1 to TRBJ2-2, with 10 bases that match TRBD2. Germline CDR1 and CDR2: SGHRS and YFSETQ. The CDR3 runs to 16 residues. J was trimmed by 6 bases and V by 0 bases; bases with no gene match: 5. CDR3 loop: CASSLALSGRSGELFF. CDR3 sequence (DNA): TGCGCCAGCAGCTTGGCCCTTAGCGGGAGGTCCGGGGAGCTGTTTTTT.

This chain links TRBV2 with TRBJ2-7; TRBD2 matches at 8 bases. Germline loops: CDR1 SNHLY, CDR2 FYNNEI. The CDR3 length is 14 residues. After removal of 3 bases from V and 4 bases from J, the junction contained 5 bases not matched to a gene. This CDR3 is CASSERLAYYEQYF. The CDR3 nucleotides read TGTGCCAGCAGTGAGAGACTAGCGTATTACGAGCAGTACTTC.

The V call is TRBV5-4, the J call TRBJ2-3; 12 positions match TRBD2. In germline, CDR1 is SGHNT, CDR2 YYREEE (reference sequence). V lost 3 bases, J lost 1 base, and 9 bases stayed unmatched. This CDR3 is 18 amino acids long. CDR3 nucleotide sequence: TGTGCCAGCAGCTCCTCTAGCGGGGGGGCCAGGGGCACAGATACGCAGTATTTT. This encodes CASSSSSGGARGTDTQYF.

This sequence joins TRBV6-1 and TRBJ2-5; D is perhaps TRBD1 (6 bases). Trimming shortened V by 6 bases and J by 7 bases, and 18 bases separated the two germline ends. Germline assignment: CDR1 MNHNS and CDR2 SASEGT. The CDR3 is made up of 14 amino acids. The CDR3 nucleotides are TGTGCCAGCAGCCCGACAGGCGCCTCGAGGACCCAGTACTTC. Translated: CASSPTGASRTQYF.